This T cell receptor beta chain was documented in a study of blood T cell repertoires in COVID-19. Study-wide context: Acute and convalescent COVID-19 specimens originated in the United States, Italy and Spain. PBMCs, B-cell-depleted T cells, or T cells were the source of the cDNA or gDNA that made up the material.

Per the original methods: Estimation of nucleated cell counts relied on the amplification of reference gene primers. Profiling relied on immunoSEQ multiplex PCR, and the TCRdb table lists in-frame clones only, not all of them. V and J calls and clone size are copied from that table; D and trimming were computed from the DNA. This sample has about 310,000 clones, with around 90% found just once. Germline V gives CDR1 LGHNA, CDR2 YSLEER. The CDR3 loop spans 14 amino acids. Trimming left V 0 bases short and J 4 bases short, with 8 bases between. The material sequenced was peripheral blood. The rearrangement uses TRBV4-3 and TRBJ2-3; D is unclear. The source of this sequence is a man aged 50 to 59 with active or convalescent COVID-19. CDR3 region: CASSQEHFSDTQYF. The CDR3, as DNA: TGCGCCAGCAGCCAAGAGCACTTCTCAGATACGCAGTATTTT.